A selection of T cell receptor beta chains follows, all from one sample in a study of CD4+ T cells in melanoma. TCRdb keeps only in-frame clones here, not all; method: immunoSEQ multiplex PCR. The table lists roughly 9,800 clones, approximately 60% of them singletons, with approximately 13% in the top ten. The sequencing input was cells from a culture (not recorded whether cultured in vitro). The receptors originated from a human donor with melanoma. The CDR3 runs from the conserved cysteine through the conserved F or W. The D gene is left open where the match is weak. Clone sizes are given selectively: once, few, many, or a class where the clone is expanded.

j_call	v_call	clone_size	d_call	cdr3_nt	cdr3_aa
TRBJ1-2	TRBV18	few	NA	TGTGCCAGCTCACCAGTTAACTATGGCTACACCTTC	CASSPVNYGYTF
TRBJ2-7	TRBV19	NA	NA	TGTGCGACCGGGACACCCTACGAGCAGTACTTC	CATGTPYEQYF
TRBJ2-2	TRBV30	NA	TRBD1	TGTGCCTGGCAGACAGGGGGAGGGAGCGGGGAGCTGTTTTTT	CAWQTGGGSGELFF
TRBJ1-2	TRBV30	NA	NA	TGTGCCTGGACCCGATCTGGGGGATATGGCTACACCTTC	CAWTRSGGYGYTF
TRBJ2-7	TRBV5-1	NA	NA	TGCGCCAGCAGCTCCGCGGGGCTTAGTAAGCGCGAGCAGTACTTC	CASSSAGLSKREQYF
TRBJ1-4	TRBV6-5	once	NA	TGTGCCAGCACTAACAGACCGGTTTATAATGAAAAACTGTTTTTT	CASTNRPVYNEKLFF
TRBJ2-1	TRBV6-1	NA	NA	TGTGCCAGCAGCCTTGGAACGGCACCGCAGTTCTTC	CASSLGTAPQFF
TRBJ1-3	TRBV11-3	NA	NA	TGTGCCAGCAGCTTAAGTGGAGGGAACACCATATATTTT	CASSLSGGNTIYF
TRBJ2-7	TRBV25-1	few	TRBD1	TGTGCCAGCAGAACACAGGGGATTAGCTACGAGCAGTACTTC	CASRTQGISYEQYF
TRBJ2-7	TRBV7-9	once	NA	TGTGCCAGCAGCCGCGACCACCTGAACTACGAGCAGTACTTC	CASSRDHLNYEQYF
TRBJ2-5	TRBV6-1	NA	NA	TGTGCCAGCAGGACGTTTAGGGGGGAGACCCAGTACTTC	CASRTFRGETQYF
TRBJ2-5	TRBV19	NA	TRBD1	TGTGCCAGTAGTGACCGGGACAGGGGCCAAGAGACCCAGTACTTC	CASSDRDRGQETQYF
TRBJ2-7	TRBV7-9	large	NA	TGTGCCAGCAGCTTATCACGGGCTTCGGCGGACGAGCAGTACTTC	CASSLSRASADEQYF
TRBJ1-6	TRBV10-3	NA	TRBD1	TGTGCCATCAGTGGGACAGGGAGGGATTCACCCCTCCACTTT	CAISGTGRDSPLHF
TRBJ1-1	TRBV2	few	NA	TGTGCCAGCAGCGAATCCCGGGACCCTCCTCAGGCTTTCTTT	CASSESRDPPQAFF
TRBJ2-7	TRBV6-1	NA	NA	TGTGCCATCAGTGCGAACGGAATGGGCGAGCAGTACTTC	CAISANGMGEQYF
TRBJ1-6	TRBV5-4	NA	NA	TGTGCCAGCAGTTCACTCTTGGACAGCCCCCTCCACTTT	CASSSLLDSPLHF
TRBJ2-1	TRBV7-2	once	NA	TGTGCCAGCAGCGTGGACGGGAGCTCCTACAATGAGCAGTTCTTC	CASSVDGSSYNEQFF
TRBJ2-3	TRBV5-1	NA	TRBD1	TGCGCCAGCAGCTTGGCTTTCGGACAGGGGACAGATACGCAGTATTTT	CASSLAFGQGTDTQYF
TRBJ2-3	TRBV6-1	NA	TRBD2	TGTGCCAGTAAGCGGGGGGAACAGTCAGATACGCAGTATTTT	CASKRGEQSDTQYF
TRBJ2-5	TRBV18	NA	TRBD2	TGTGCCAGCTCCCCACCCCCGGGGGGACAAGAGACCCAGTACTTC	CASSPPPGGQETQYF
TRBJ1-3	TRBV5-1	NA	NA	TGCGCCAGCAGCTCACTCGGGGAGTCCAGAAACACCATATATTTT	CASSSLGESRNTIYF
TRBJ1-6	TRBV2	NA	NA	TGTGCCAGCAGTGCTGAGGGTAATTCACCCCTCCACTTT	CASSAEGNSPLHF
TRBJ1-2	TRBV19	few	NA	TGTGCCAGTACGGAGGGGCACGATCGCTACTATGGCTACACCTTC	CASTEGHDRYYGYTF
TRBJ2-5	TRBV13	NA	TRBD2	TGTGCCAGCAGCTTTCTGTGGACTAGCGGCCAAGAGACCCAGTACTTC	CASSFLWTSGQETQYF
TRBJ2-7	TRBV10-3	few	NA	TGTGCCATCAGTGAGGAGGGGACCGGTTCCTACGAGCAGTACTTC	CAISEEGTGSYEQYF
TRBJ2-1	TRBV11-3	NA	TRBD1	TGTGCCAGCAGCTCCCTGACAGGGGGGACCAATGAGCAGTTCTTC	CASSSLTGGTNEQFF
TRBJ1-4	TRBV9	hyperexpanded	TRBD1	TGTGCCAGCAACCGAGGTACAGGGGGTGTTGAAAAACTGTTTTTT	CASNRGTGGVEKLFF
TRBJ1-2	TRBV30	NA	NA	TGTGCCTGGACCCGCCCCCCCGCTATAAATGGCTACACCTTC	CAWTRPPAINGYTF
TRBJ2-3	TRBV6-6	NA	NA	TGTGCCAGCAGTCCCGACAGAGATACGCAGTATTTT	CASSPDRDTQYF
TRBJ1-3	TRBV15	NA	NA	TGTGCCACCAGCCCAGAAGCTGGAAACACCATATATTTT	CATSPEAGNTIYF
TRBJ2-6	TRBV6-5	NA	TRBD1	TGTGCCAGCAGGGCAGGGGGCTCAGGGGCCAACGTCCTGACTTTC	CASRAGGSGANVLTF
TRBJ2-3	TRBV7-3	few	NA	TGTGCCAGCAGCTTAGTGACGACAGATACGCAGTATTTT	CASSLVTTDTQYF
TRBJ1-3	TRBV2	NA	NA	TGTGCCAGCAGCTTTAGGGGTCCCCTATCTGGAAACACCATATATTTT	CASSFRGPLSGNTIYF
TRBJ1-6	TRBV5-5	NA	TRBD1	TGTGCCAGCAGCCCATCGACAGGGTATAATTCACCCCTCCACTTT	CASSPSTGYNSPLHF
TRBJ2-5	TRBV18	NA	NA	TGTGCCAGCTCATGGGGCCTACGGTACCAAGAGACCCAGTACTTC	CASSWGLRYQETQYF
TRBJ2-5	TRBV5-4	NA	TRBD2	TGTGCCAGCAGCTTTCCTAGCGGGGGGCTTGAGGAGACCCAGTACTTC	CASSFPSGGLEETQYF
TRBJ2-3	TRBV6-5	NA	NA	TGTGCCAGCAGCTTGGTCGGGTTCACAGATACGCAGTATTTT	CASSLVGFTDTQYF
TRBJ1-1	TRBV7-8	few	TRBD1	TGTGCCAGCAGCATTGGACAGGCTAACACTGAAGCTTTCTTT	CASSIGQANTEAFF
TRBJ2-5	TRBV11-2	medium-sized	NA	TGTGCCAGCAGAGGGTTAGGACGAAGGGAGACCCAGTACTTC	CASRGLGRRETQYF
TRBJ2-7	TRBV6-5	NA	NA	TGTGCCAGCAGCCGGGACACCACGTTCTACGAGCAGTACTTC	CASSRDTTFYEQYF
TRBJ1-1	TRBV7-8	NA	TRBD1	TGTGCCAGCAGCCCCACGACAGGGTCGATTGAAGCTTTCTTT	CASSPTTGSIEAFF
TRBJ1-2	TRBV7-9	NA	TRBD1	TGTGCCAGCAGCACCCAGGCAAGGGGGCTTGGCTACACCTTC	CASSTQARGLGYTF
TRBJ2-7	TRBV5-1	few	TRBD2	TGCGCCAGCAGCAAGATCAGCGGGGGAGTTGATGAGCAGTACTTC	CASSKISGGVDEQYF
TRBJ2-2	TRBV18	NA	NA	TGTGCCAGCTCACCTCTTCCGGGTGCCGGGGAGCTGTTTTTT	CASSPLPGAGELFF
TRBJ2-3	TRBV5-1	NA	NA	TGCGCCAGCAGACGAGTCGGCGGCACAGATACGCAGTATTTT	CASRRVGGTDTQYF
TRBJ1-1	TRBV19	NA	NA	TGTGCCAGTAAAGTAAGGGGGAGTACTGAAGCTTTCTTT	CASKVRGSTEAFF
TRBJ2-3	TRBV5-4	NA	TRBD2	TGTGCCAGCAGCTTGCTCGCTAGCGGGAGAACAGATACGCAGTATTTT	CASSLLASGRTDTQYF
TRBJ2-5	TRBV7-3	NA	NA	TGTGCCAGCAGCCTGACCCCCTTCGGGGGAGAGACCCAGTACTTC	CASSLTPFGGETQYF
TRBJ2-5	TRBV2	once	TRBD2	TGTGCCAGCAGGGGGAGGGAAGAGACCCAGTACTTC	CASRGREETQYF
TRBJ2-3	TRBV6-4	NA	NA	TGTGCCAGCAGCCGGGACGGCGGCACAGATACGCAGTATTTT	CASSRDGGTDTQYF
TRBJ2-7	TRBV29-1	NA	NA	TGCAGCGTCCGTGCGGGACGAACCAGCTCCTACGAGCAGTACTTC	CSVRAGRTSSYEQYF
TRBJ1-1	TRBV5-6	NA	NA	TGTGCCAGCAGCCAGGGGCTCACTTACGGAAGAGCTTTCTTT	CASSQGLTYGRAFF
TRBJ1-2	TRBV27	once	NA	TGTGCCAGCAGTTTACGACCCGAAAGGTATTCTAACTATGGCTACACCTTC	CASSLRPERYSNYGYTF
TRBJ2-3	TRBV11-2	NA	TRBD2	TGTGCCAGCAGCTTAGGGGGGGGTGTTACGCAGTATTTT	CASSLGGGVTQYF
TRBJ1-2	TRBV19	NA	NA	TGTGCCAGTAGTATAGATTATGGCTACACCTTC	CASSIDYGYTF
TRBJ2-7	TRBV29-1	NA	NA	TGCAGCGTTGAATCCCCCCCACGCGAGCAGTACTTC	CSVESPPREQYF
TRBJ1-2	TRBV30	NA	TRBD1	TGTGCCTGGAGTCCGACAGGGGTCAGGACCTTC	CAWSPTGVRTF
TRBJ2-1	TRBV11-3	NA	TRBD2	TGTGCCAGCAGCTCGGACGGACTAGCGCCCAATGAGCAGTTCTTC	CASSSDGLAPNEQFF
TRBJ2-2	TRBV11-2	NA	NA	TGTGCCAGCAGCCCCGACGGGACCGGGGAGCTGTTTTTT	CASSPDGTGELFF